The clone carrying this T cell receptor (beta chain) was observed a few times. Its specificity is not known. In TCRdb, the 5' RACE reads were re-called with MiXCR into one record per CDR3 protein. The sample lists some 40,000 distinct CDR3 sequences, 7.3% occurring once. These data come from a study of T-cell memory formation after mild COVID-19. Study details: Clustering of TCRs was largely donor specific. Points from the study as a whole: Proof of SARS-CoV-2 specificity was absent for the second-wave clones that crested on day 37. Later expanders leaned CD4+, whereas clones that contracted between day 15 and 85 were balanced CD4/CD8.

V gave up 3 bases and J gave up 4 bases, with 12 bases separating them. This CDR3 is built from 14 residues. Per the germline V gene, CDR1 is SEHNR and CDR2 is FQNEAQ (reference sequence). This TCR was recovered from a man aged 18 to 35 who had mild COVID-19 (a few samples of this study predate the infection). Cell type and time point are not known. The chain has TRBV7-9 and TRBJ1-1; D is uncertain. The specimen sequenced was PBMCs or a T cell subset sorted from them (not recorded which). CDR3 sequence reads: CASSLLALFTEAFF. The CDR3 DNA reads as TGTGCCAGCAGCTTGTTGGCTCTCTTCACTGAAGCTTTCTTT.